These 19 T cell receptor beta chains were all obtained from the same sample, sequenced in a study of shared clonotypes between healthy human individuals. The table came from immunoSEQ multiplex PCR; TCRdb's copy has only in-frame clones and leaves some out. The sample lists about 460,000 clones; approximately 80% were seen once. Sample: PBMCs. These receptors all come from a woman aged 40 to 49 in good health. Some clones in this sample may be carry-over from other donors' samples.

The chain has TRBV25-1 and TRBJ2-7, with 7 bases matching TRBD1. Germline CDR1 MGHDK, CDR2 SYGVNS. CDR3 length: 14 amino acids. Trimming at V came to 4 bases and at J to 2 bases, leaving 5 bases not matched to a gene. CDR3 nucleotides: TGTGCCAGCAGTGGAGTAGACAGGGCCTACGAGCAGTACTTC. The encoded protein is CASSGVDRAYEQYF.

J is TRBJ1-1 and V is TRBV14; 8 nucleotides match TRBD1. V lost 4 bases and J lost 8; bases outside the gene matches: 9. The CDR3 has 14 residues. From germline, CDR1 is SGHDN and CDR2 FVKESK. The CDR3 here is CASSPSGDRQEAFF. The CDR3 region has the DNA TGTGCCAGCAGCCCGAGTGGGGACAGGCAGGAAGCTTTCTTT. The full variable domain, its missing parts supplied by reference TRBV14 and TRBJ1-1, is EAGVTQFPSHSVIEKGQTVTLRCDPISGHDNLYWYRRVMGKEIKFLLHFVKESKQDESGMPNNRFLAERTGGTYSTLKVQPAELEDSGVYFCASSPSGDRQEAFFGQGTRLTVV.

The chain joins TRBV4-1 to TRBJ1-3; D might be TRBD1 (5 bases). Trimming pared 0 bases from V and 0 bases from J, leaving 9 bases between. The V gene's germline CDR1 is MGHRA and CDR2 YSYEKL. This CDR3 is built from 16 residues. The CDR3 region has the DNA TGCGCCAGCAGCCAAGAAGGCAGGGTCTCTGGAAACACCATATATTTT. Residues: CASSQEGRVSGNTIYF.

To note about this clone: A far larger clone is one base from this, pointing to a likely read error. This chain links TRBV4-2 with TRBJ1-1, with no clear D. Trimming left V 0 bases short and J 0 bases short, with 11 bases between. This CDR3 comprises 16 residues. CDR1 is LGHNA, CDR2 YNFKEQ, per germline. The CDR3 nucleotides read TGTGCCAGCAGCCAAGACGTCCTAATGATGAACACTGAAGCTTTCTTT. Amino acids: CASSQDVLMMNTEAFF.

The rearrangement uses TRBV28 and TRBJ1-5; D is unclear. The CDR3 sequence is 12 residues long. Germline V gene data show CDR1 as MDHEN and CDR2 as SYDVKM. Trimming took 6 bases from V and 5 from J, leaving 8 bases between them. CDR3 amino acids: CASSQLHQPQHF. For the CDR3, the DNA is TGTGCCAGCAGCCAATTACATCAGCCCCAGCATTTT.

Worth noting for this clone: The junction differs from germline at one of its ends, possibly a read error. The chain links TRBV6-1 to TRBJ2-7; no firm D call. The CDR3 is 10 amino acids. CDR1 MNHNS and CDR2 SASEGT come from the germline V gene. CDR3 sequence reads: CASSDYQQYF. CDR3 nucleotides: TGTGCCAGCAGTGACTACCAGCAGTACTTC.

About this clone itself: A single base is all that separates this from a far larger clone, so a read error is likely. The chain has TRBV7-9 and TRBJ1-2, with a tentative D call TRBD1 (6 bases). Germline values: CDR1 SEHNR, CDR2 FQNEAQ (reference sequence). This CDR3 contains 14 residues. The V gene lost 1 base and the J gene lost 0 bases, with 6 bases spanning the gap. The CDR3 sequence: CASSLGTANYGYTF. The CDR3 DNA reads TGTGCCAGCAGCTTAGGGACAGCTAACTATGGCTACACCTTC.

Comments on this clone: Other DNA sequences from this sample encode an identical CDR3 as well. The rearrangement uses TRBV11-2 and TRBJ1-5; D remains ambiguous. The V gene lost 0 bases and the J gene lost 3 bases, with 3 bases spanning the gap. This CDR3 is 13 amino acids long. Germline V lookup: CDR1 SGHAT, CDR2 FQNNGV. CDR3 DNA sequence: TGTGCCAGCAGCTTAGAGGCCAATCAGCCCCAGCATTTT. Its protein product is CASSLEANQPQHF.

This chain links TRBV29-1 with TRBJ2-3; D uncertain. Trimming removed 1 base from V and 5 bases from J, with 7 bases in between. The CDR3 is 12 amino acids. In germline, CDR1 is SQVTM, CDR2 ANQGSEA. The chain's CDR3 is CSVEVPLDTQYF. CDR3 DNA sequence: TGCAGCGTTGAAGTGCCGTTAGATACGCAGTATTTT.

This clone was counted only a few times. The chain joins TRBV30 to TRBJ2-4; D is unresolved. CDR3 length: 14 residues. V was shortened by 2 bases and J by 5 bases, with 13 bases between the two germline ends. CDR1 is GTSNPN and CDR2 is SVGIG in the germline V gene (reference sequence). CDR3 residues: CAWSSRGRENIQYF. CDR3 bases: TGTGCCTGGAGTTCACGCGGACGGGAAAACATTCAGTACTTC.

The V gene is TRBV7-8, the J gene TRBJ2-3, with 11 bases lining up with TRBD2. The CDR3 covers 16 residues. The V gene end was trimmed by 1 base and the J gene end by 6 bases; junction bases not matched to a gene: 6. The V gene's germline CDR1 is SGHVS and CDR2 FQNEAQ. CDR3 loop: CASSLEALAGADTQYF. DNA of the CDR3: TGTGCCAGCAGCTTAGAGGCACTAGCGGGAGCGGATACGCAGTATTTT.

V and J are TRBV19 and TRBJ2-3; 7 bases line up with TRBD2. The germline CDR1 and CDR2 sequences are LNHDA and SQIVND (reference sequence). The CDR3 has 16 amino acids. The trim removed 5 bases at V and 5 bases at J, leaving 13 bases unmatched. The CDR3: CASSLSSGKVGDTQYF. The CDR3 region has the DNA TGTGCCAGTAGTCTTAGCAGCGGGAAGGTTGGAGATACGCAGTATTTT.

This chain joins TRBV18 and TRBJ2-5, with D unresolved. V shed 2 bases and J shed 2 bases, with 6 bases lying between them. Germline V gene sequence: CDR1 KGHSH, CDR2 LQKENI. CDR3 size: 13 residues. In DNA form, the CDR3 reads TGTGCCAGCTCACCAGACTTGCAAGAGACCCAGTACTTC. It codes for CASSPDLQETQYF.

The chain recombines TRBV7-9 with TRBJ1-2; D remains unclear. CDR1 SEHNR and CDR2 FQNEAQ come from the germline V gene (reference sequence). V lost 1 base, J lost 6 bases, and 12 bases lay in between. There are 14 residues in the CDR3. The CDR3 protein is CASSLGGQAHGYTF. CDR3 in DNA: TGTGCCAGCAGCTTAGGAGGGCAGGCTCATGGCTACACCTTC.

V gene TRBV5-4 combines with J gene TRBJ2-1; no clear D gene. Trimming removed 0 bases from V and 5 bases from J, with 6 bases in between. Germline V CDR1 and CDR2: SGHNT, YYREEE (reference sequence). The CDR3 covers 13 residues. The CDR3 DNA reads as TGTGCCAGCAGCTTGGCGGGCCACAATGAGCAGTTCTTC. Protein: CASSLAGHNEQFF.

The sample holds a few counts of this clone. This chain connects TRBV29-1 to TRBJ2-1, with TRBD2 identical over 12 bases. This CDR3 is 14 amino acids long. V lost 4 bases to trimming and J lost 7 bases; unmatched junction nucleotides: 5. Germline-derived CDR1 and CDR2 are SQVTM and ANQGSEA. CDR3 in amino acids: CSVAGLAGWNEQFF. CDR3 bases: TGCAGCGTTGCAGGACTAGCGGGATGGAATGAGCAGTTCTTC.

The J gene is TRBJ1-4, the V gene TRBV30, with D unresolved. Trimming removed 2 bases from V and 2 bases from J, with 12 bases in between. The germline gives CDR1 GTSNPN, CDR2 SVGIG (reference sequence). The length of the CDR3 is 15 residues. This CDR3 reads CAWSPPGTTNEKLFF. The CDR3 region has the DNA TGTGCCTGGAGTCCTCCGGGTACGACTAATGAAAAACTGTTTTTT.

V gene TRBV2 combines with J gene TRBJ1-5; maybe TRBD1 (5 bases). The CDR3 consists of 17 residues. Deletions cut 6 bases from V and 0 bases from J, with 18 bases between. Germline CDR1 reads SNHLY; CDR2 reads FYNNEI. The CDR3 is CASREGRIPNSNQPQHF. CDR3 DNA sequence: TGTGCCAGCAGAGAGGGACGGATACCTAATAGCAATCAGCCCCAGCATTTT. The complete variable domain, with remaining parts taken from reference TRBV2 and TRBJ1-5, reads EPEVTQTPSHQVTQMGQEVILRCVPISNHLYFYWYRQILGQKVEFLVSFYNNEISEKSEIFDDQFSVERPDGSNFTLKIRSTKLEDSAMYFCASREGRIPNSNQPQHFGDGTRLSIL.

This clone is a singleton in its sample. The chain is built from TRBV6-6 and TRBJ2-3; 7 bases are a match to TRBD2. Trimming cost V 4 bases and J 6 bases; bases outside gene matches: 7. The CDR3 runs to 14 residues. Per germline, CDR1 MNHNY and CDR2 SVGAGI (reference sequence). The CDR3 loop reads CASSSGGRADTQYF. CDR3 nucleotides: TGTGCCAGCAGTTCGGGCGGGAGAGCTGATACGCAGTATTTT.